This section outlines one TCR beta chain sequence together with its context. Its antigen is currently unknown. Some clones are missing from TCRdb's copy, which holds only in-frame ones; the method was immunoSEQ multiplex PCR. The data show 120,000 to 150,000 clones, around 88% seen once. This entry belongs to a study of radiation and T cells in renal cell carcinoma. Specified time point: blood 4 weeks post-SBRT, at nephrectomy. Treatment: 15 Gy SBRT to primary tumor, nephrectomy 4 weeks later. Nephrectomy followed 15 Gy stereotactic body radiation by 4 weeks. Study findings and constraints: Pretreatment tumor biopsies were lacking, so baseline clonotypes are unknown.

Sample: blood, taken from a patient whose treatment included radiotherapy and nephrectomy. This TCR came from a woman aged 45-60 years with renal cell carcinoma.

The CDR3 coding sequence is TGTGCCAGCAGCGTAGCTACAAGGGGGGACGGTAACTATGGCTACACCTTC. Amino acid sequence: CASSVATRGDGNYGYTF. This chain joins TRBV9 and TRBJ1-2; possibly TRBD1 for D (6 bases). The CDR3 loop spans 17 amino acids. Looked up from germline, CDR1 is SGDLS and CDR2 is YYNGEE. V was shortened by 0 bases and J by 1 base, with 16 bases between the two germline ends.